One and the same sample provided the 9 T cell receptor beta chains below, sequenced in a study of shared clonotypes between healthy human individuals. TCRdb keeps only in-frame clones here, not all; method: immunoSEQ multiplex PCR. This repertoire shows about 1.9 million clones, around 93% found once; its top ten account for around 1.7%. Naivety among CD8 cells was defined by CD45RO negativity and positive CCR7 selection, thereby excluding terminally differentiated effector memory CD45RA+ cells. The sample comprised naive CD8+ T cells from PBMCs. These receptors all stem from a man aged 18 to 29 in good health. Some clones in this sample may be carry-over from other donors' samples.

V gene TRBV6-6 combines with J gene TRBJ1-4; TRBD1 matches at 8 bases. The junction had 8 bases not matched to a gene; V was cut back by 6 bases and J by 8 bases. This CDR3 comprises 14 residues. CDR1 and CDR2 (germline): MNHNY, SVGAGI (reference sequence). This CDR3 reads CASRISRGLEKLFF. The CDR3 DNA is TGTGCCAGCAGAATTTCCAGGGGGCTAGAAAAACTGTTTTTT.

This clone appeared a single time. V and J are TRBV7-6 and TRBJ2-7; D not resolved. In germline, CDR1 is SGHVS, CDR2 FNYEAQ. This CDR3 has 14 amino acids. V lost 5 bases to trimming and J lost 1 base, with 12 bases between them. CDR3 residues: CASSPLGNSYEQYF. The CDR3 nucleotides are TGTGCCAGCAGCCCCCTAGGGAATTCCTACGAGCAGTACTTC.

The chain combines TRBV7-9 with TRBJ1-2; no clear D gene. The V end was cut by 2 bases, the J end by 4 bases, with 17 bases between. CDR1 and CDR2 (germline): SEHNR, FQNEAQ (reference sequence). CDR3 size: 16 residues. The CDR3 spells CASSLPIADGIYGYTF. CDR3 coding DNA: TGTGCCAGCAGCTTACCAATCGCGGATGGAATCTATGGCTACACCTTC.

Only one count was recorded for this clone. The V gene is TRBV10-3, the J gene TRBJ2-1; D gene ambiguous. Germline CDR1 ENHRY, CDR2 SYGVKD. The length of the CDR3 is 13 residues. The V gene lost 10 bases and the J gene lost 2 bases, with 12 bases spanning the gap. The CDR3 region is CATLRETYNEQFF. In nucleotides, the CDR3 is TGTGCCACGTTACGAGAGACCTACAATGAGCAGTTCTTC.

V usage is TRBV27 and J usage is TRBJ2-5; D unresolved. This CDR3 is built from 12 residues. V lost 2 bases and J 7 bases, leaving 8 bases between the germline ends. The germline CDR1 and CDR2 sequences are MNHEY and SMNVEV (reference sequence). In nucleotides, the CDR3 is TGTGCCAGCAGTTTAGGTCCGGGGACCCAGTACTTC. This gives the protein CASSLGPGTQYF.

This chain uses TRBV7-9 with TRBJ1-2, with D perhaps matching TRBD1 (6 bases). The germline V gene has CDR1 SEHNR and CDR2 FQNEAQ (reference sequence). V was clipped by 4 bases and J by 7 bases, with 16 bases between them. This CDR3 region has 14 residues. The CDR3 spells CASSSDVGQFGYTF. CDR3 nucleotide sequence: TGTGCCAGCAGCTCCGACGTAGGACAGTTTGGCTACACCTTC.

Only one count was recorded for this clone. The chain has TRBV4-1 and TRBJ2-7; 11 bases are shared with TRBD2. The CDR3 is 17 amino acids. V lost 4 bases, J lost 3 bases, and 11 bases stayed unmatched. Germline-derived CDR1 and CDR2 are MGHRA and YSYEKL. CDR3 nucleotides: TGCGCCAGCAGCCCCGGGACTAGCGGAGTGAGGGTCTACGAGCAGTACTTC. It encodes CASSPGTSGVRVYEQYF.

This clone has a handful of counts. The CDR3 DNA is TGTGCCAGCAGCTTTGGGTTAGGGGCAACTGAAGCTTTCTTT. Amino acids: CASSFGLGATEAFF. This chain connects TRBV7-3 to TRBJ1-1; possibly TRBD1 for D (5 bases). Deletions cut 3 bases from V and 5 bases from J, with 13 bases between. This CDR3 comprises 14 residues. Germline-derived CDR1 and CDR2 are SGHTA and FQGTGA. Combining the CDR3 with reference TRBV7-3 and TRBJ1-1 gives the whole variable domain GAGVSQTPSNKVTEKGKYVELRCDPISGHTALYWYRQSLGQGPEFLIYFQGTGAADDSGLPNDRFFAVRPEGSVSTLKIQRTERGDSAVYLCASSFGLGATEAFFGQGTRLTVV.

On this clone itself: This sample also contains other DNA sequences that code for the same CDR3. This chain uses TRBV4-3 with TRBJ2-7; TRBD1 matches 7 bases. The CDR3 has 14 residues. Trimming at V came to 3 bases and at J to 2 bases, leaving 4 bases not matched to a gene. In germline, CDR1 is LGHNA, CDR2 YSLEER. DNA of the CDR3: TGCGCCAGCAGCCACGGCAGGGGGACCTACGAGCAGTACTTC. Protein: CASSHGRGTYEQYF.